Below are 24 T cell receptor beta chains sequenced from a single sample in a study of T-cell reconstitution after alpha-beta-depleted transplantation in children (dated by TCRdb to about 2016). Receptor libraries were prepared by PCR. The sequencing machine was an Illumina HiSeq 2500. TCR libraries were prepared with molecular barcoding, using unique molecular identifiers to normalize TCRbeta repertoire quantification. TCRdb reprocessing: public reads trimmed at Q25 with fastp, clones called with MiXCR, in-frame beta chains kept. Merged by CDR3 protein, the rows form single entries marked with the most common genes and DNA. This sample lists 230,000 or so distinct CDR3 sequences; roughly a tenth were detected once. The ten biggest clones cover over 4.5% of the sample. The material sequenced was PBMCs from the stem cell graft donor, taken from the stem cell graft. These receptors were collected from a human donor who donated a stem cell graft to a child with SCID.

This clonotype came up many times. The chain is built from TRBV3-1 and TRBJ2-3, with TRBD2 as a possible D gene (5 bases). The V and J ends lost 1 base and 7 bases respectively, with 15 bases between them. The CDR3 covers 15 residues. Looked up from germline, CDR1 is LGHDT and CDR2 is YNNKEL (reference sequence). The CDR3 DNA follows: TGTGCCAGCAGCCAAGGCGTCTCCCGAGGGTATACGCAGTATTTT. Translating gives CASSQGVSRGYTQYF.

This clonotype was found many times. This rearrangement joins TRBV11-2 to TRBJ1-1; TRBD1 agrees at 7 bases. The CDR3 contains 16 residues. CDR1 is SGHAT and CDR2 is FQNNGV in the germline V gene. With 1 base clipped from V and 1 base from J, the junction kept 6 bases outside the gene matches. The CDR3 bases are TGTGCCAGCAGCTTAGGGGGACAGAACTGGAACACTGAAGCTTTCTTT. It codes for CASSLGGQNWNTEAFF.

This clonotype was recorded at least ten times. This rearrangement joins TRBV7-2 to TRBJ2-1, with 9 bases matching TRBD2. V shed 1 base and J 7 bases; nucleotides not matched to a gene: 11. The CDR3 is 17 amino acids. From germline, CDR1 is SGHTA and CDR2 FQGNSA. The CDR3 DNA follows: TGTGCCAGCAGCTTAGTTGTTAGCGGGGGAGGAAGGAATGAGCAGTTCTTC. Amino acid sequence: CASSLVVSGGGRNEQFF.

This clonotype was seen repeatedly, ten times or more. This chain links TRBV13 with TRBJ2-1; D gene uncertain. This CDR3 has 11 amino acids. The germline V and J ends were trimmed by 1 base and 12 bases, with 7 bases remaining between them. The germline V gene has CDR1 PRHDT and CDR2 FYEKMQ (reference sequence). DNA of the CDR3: TGTGCCAGCAGCTTAGAAGACTTGCAGTTCTTC. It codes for CASSLEDLQFF.

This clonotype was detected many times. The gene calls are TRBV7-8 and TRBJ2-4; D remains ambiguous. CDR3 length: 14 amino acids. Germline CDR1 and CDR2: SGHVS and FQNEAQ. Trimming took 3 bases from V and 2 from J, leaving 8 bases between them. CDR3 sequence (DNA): TGTGCCAGCAGCTTTACCAGCTCCAAAAACATTCAGTACTTC. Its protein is CASSFTSSKNIQYF.

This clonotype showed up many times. In DNA, the CDR3 is TGCGCCAGCAGCGCTGACGGCTTGCGGGATGAACTGTTTTTT. This translates into CASSADGLRDELFF. The chain recombines TRBV5-1 with TRBJ1-4, with no clear D. Germline V gene data show CDR1 as SGHRS and CDR2 as YFSETQ. The CDR3 totals 14 residues. Trimming took 4 bases from V and 12 from J, leaving 19 bases between them.

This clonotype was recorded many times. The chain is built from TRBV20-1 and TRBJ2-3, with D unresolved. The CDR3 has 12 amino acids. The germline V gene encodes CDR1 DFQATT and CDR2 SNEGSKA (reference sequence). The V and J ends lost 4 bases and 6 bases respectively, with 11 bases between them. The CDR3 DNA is TGCAGTGCTATGTTTTGGGCGGATACGCAGTATTTT. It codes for CSAMFWADTQYF.

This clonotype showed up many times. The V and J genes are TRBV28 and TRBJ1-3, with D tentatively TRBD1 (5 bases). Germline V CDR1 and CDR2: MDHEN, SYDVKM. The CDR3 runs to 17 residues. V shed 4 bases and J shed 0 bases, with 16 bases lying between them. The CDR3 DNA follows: TGTGCCAGCAGTTCCCAGGGCCTCGACTCCTCTGGAAACACCATATATTTT. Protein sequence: CASSSQGLDSSGNTIYF.

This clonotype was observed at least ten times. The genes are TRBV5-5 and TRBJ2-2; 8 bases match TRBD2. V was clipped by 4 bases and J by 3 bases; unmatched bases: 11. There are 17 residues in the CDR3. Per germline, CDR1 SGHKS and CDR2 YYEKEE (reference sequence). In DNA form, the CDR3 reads TGTGCCAGCAGCGATCTAACACGGGGGGGGGACACCGGGGAGCTGTTTTTT. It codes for CASSDLTRGGDTGELFF.

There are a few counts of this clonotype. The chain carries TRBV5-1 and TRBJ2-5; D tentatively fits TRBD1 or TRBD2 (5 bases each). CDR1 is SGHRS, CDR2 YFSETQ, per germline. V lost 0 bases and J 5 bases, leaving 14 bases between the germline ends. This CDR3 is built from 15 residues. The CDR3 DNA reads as TGCGCCAGCAGCTTGGGGTCGGGGCCAGGGGAGACCCAGTACTTC. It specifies CASSLGSGPGETQYF.

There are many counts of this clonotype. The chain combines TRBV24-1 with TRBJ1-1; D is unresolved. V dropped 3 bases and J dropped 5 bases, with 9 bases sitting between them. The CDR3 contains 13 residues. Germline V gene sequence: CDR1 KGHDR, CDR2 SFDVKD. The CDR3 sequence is CATSDQAGTEAFF. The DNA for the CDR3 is TGTGCCACCAGTGATCAGGCAGGAACTGAAGCTTTCTTT.

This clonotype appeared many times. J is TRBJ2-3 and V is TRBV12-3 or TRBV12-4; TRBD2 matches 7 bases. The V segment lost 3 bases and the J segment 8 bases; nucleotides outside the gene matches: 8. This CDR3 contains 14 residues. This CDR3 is CASSFSGGKVTQYF. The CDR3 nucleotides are TGTGCCAGCAGTTTTTCCGGGGGGAAGGTTACGCAGTATTTT.

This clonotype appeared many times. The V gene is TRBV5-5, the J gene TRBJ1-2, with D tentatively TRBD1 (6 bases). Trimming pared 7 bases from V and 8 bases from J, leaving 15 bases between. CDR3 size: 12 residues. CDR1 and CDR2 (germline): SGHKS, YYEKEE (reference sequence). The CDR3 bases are TGTGCCAGCGACGGGGGGGCTCACGGCTACACCTTC. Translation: CASDGGAHGYTF.

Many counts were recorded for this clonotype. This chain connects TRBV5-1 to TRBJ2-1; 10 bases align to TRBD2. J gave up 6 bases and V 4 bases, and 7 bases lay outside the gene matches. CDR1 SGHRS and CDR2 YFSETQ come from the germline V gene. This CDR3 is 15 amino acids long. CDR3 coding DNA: TGCGCCAGCAGCGGCCTAGCGGGGGAGGTCAATGAGCAGTTCTTC. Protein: CASSGLAGEVNEQFF.

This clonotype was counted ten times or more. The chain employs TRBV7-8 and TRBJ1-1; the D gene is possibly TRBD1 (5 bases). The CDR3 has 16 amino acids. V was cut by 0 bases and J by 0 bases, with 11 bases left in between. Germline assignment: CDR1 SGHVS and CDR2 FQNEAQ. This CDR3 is CASSLAPRGVNTEAFF. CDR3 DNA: TGTGCCAGCAGCTTAGCCCCGCGGGGGGTGAACACTGAAGCTTTCTTT.

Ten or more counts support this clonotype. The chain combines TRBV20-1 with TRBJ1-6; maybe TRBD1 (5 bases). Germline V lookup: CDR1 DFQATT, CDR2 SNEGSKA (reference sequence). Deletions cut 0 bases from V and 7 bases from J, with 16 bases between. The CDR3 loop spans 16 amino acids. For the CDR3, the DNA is TGCAGTGCTAGAGATACAATGGTAGGGGAGAATTCACCCCTCCACTTT. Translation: CSARDTMVGENSPLHF.

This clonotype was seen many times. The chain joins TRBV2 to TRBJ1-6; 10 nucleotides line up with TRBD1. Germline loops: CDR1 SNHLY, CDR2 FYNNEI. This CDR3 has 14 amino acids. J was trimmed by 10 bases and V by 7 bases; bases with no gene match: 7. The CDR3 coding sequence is TGTGCCAGCAAGAGGACAGGGGGAGAATCACCCCTCCACTTT. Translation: CASKRTGGESPLHF.

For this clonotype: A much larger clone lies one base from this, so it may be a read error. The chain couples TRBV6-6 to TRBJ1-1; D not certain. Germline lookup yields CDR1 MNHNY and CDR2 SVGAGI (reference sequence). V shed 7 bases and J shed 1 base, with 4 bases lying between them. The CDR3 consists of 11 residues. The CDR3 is CASIRNTEAFF. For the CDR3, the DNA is TGTGCCAGCATCCGGAACACTGAAGCTTTCTTT.

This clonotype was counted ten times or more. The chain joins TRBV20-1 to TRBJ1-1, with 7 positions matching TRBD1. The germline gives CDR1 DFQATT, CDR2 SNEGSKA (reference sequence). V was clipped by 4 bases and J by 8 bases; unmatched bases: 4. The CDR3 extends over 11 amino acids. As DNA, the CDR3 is TGCAGTGCTACAGGGGGAAGGGAAGCTTTCTTT. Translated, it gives CSATGGREAFF.

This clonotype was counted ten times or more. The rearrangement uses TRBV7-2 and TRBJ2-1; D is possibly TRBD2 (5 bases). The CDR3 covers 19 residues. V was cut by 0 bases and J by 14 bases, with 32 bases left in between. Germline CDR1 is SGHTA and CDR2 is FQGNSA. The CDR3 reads CASSLALRVEAAPLLAEFF. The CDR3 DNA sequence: TGTGCCAGCAGCTTAGCCTTAAGGGTAGAGGCAGCCCCTCTCCTAGCTGAGTTCTTC. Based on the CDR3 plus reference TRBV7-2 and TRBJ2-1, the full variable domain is GAGVSQSPSNKVTEKGKDVELRCDPISGHTALYWYRQSLGQGLEFLIYFQGNSAPDKSGLPSDRFSAERTGGSVSTLTIQRTQQEDSAVYLCASSLALRVEAAPLLAEFFGPGTRLTVL.

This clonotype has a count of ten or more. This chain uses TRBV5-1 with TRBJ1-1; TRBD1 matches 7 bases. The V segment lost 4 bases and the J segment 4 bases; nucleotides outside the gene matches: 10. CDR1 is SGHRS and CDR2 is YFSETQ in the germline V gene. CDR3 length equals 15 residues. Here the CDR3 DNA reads TGCGCCAGCAGCAGGGGACAGACCCTGGGCACTGAAGCTTTCTTT. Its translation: CASSRGQTLGTEAFF.

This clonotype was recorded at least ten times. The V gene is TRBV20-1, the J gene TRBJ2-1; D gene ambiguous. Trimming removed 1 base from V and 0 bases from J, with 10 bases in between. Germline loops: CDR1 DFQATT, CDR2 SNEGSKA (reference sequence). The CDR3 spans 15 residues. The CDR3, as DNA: TGCAGTGCTAGAGCGTTCTTGAGCTCCTACAATGAGCAGTTCTTC. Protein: CSARAFLSSYNEQFF.

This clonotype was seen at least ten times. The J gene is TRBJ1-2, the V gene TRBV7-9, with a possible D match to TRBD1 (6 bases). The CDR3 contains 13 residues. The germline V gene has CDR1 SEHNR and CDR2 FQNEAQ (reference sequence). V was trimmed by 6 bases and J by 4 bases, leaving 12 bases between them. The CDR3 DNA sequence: TGTGCCAGCAGTCTTACAGGGCTCTATGGCTACACCTTC. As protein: CASSLTGLYGYTF.

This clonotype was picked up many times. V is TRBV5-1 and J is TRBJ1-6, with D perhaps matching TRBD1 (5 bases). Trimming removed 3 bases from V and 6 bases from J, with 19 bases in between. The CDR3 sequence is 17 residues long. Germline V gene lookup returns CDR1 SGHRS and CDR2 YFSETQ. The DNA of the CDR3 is TGCGCCAGCAGCTACTTGGGGGACGGACTGGGTAATTCACCCCTCCACTTT. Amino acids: CASSYLGDGLGNSPLHF.